This TCR beta chain emerged from a study of T cell responses to AZD1222 COVID-19 vaccine. Study-level points and caveats: Donors in the cohort were predominantly white British and more often female, and clonal diversity was possibly underestimated.

Details on this clone: The antigen is unknown.

Germline CDR1 reads SGHVS; CDR2 reads FNYEAQ. V shed 4 bases and J 4 bases; nucleotides not matched to a gene: 7. This CDR3 is 16 amino acids long. The assay was immunoSEQ multiplex PCR, and TCRdb's table has in-frame clones only and misses some. The sample consists of about 100,000 clones, around 87% of them appearing once. The chain is built from TRBV7-6 and TRBJ1-6, with 7 bases identical to TRBD1. The TCR sequence derives from an adult in good health. Material: peripheral blood, obtained on day 0 of MenACWY control vaccination. CDR3 bases: TGTGCCAGCAGCTCGACCGTGGGACAGTATAATTCACCCCTCCACTTT. Translation: CASSSTVGQYNSPLHF.